This is a list of T cell receptor beta chains from one sample in a study of cytotoxic CD8 clonotypes in ibrutinib-treated CLL. Only in-frame clones appear in the TCRdb table, and some are missing; sequencing was by immunoSEQ multiplex PCR. The table lists 140,000 to 150,000 clones, roughly 76% of them singletons. The sequences come from PBMCs, collected after 24 months of ibrutinib treatment. The source is a human donor with chronic lymphocytic leukemia. CDR3s include the opening cysteine and the closing phenylalanine or tryptophan. A D gene is named only where the DNA matches it firmly. Where a row states a size, it is once, few, many or the class of an expanded clone; other rows omit it.

CDR3nt | CDR3aa | d_gene | j_gene | abundance | v_gene
TGTGCCAGCAGCCCGGACAGGGGGGAGTACTATGGCTACACCTTC | CASSPDRGEYYGYTF | TRBD1 | TRBJ1-2 | NA | TRBV5-4
TGTGCCAGCAGCTTAGGGGTTTGGGGCAATCAGCCCCAGCATTTT | CASSLGVWGNQPQHF | NA | TRBJ1-5 | NA | TRBV13
TGTGCCAGCAGGAAGCAGGGGGGTACGCTAACTGAAGCTTTCTTT | CASRKQGGTLTEAFF | TRBD1 | TRBJ1-1 | NA | TRBV7-2
TGCGCCAGCAGCTTAGGACGGAGCCTCGAGCAGTACTTC | CASSLGRSLEQYF | NA | TRBJ2-7 | few | TRBV5-1
TGTGCCTGGAGTGTCGGCAGGGTCTACGAGCAGTACTTC | CAWSVGRVYEQYF | NA | TRBJ2-7 | NA | TRBV30
TGCGCCAGCAGCCAAGCCCGGGACACCAACGGTGGAGATACGCAGTATTTT | CASSQARDTNGGDTQYF | NA | TRBJ2-3 | once | TRBV4-3
TGTGCCAGCAGCGCCCAGGGGCAGGGGACAGATACGCAGTATTTT | CASSAQGQGTDTQYF | NA | TRBJ2-3 | NA | TRBV7-2
TGCGCCAGCAGCCAAGAGACCCCCGGGGCTCCCAATGAGCAGTTCTTC | CASSQETPGAPNEQFF | NA | TRBJ2-1 | NA | TRBV4-3
TGTGCCAGCAGCCCCGACGGATACGAGCAGTACTTC | CASSPDGYEQYF | NA | TRBJ2-7 | NA | TRBV28
TGCGCCAGCAGCACCGCCGGGACAGGGGTGGTTCTCGGCACAGATACGCAGTATTTT | CASSTAGTGVVLGTDTQYF | TRBD1 | TRBJ2-3 | NA | TRBV5-1
TGTGCCAGCAGCGGCAGGGACGAGACCCAGTACTTC | CASSGRDETQYF | NA | TRBJ2-5 | NA | TRBV7-2
TGTGCCAGCAGCCCTGCGGGGGAGGCCCCCCTCAATGAGCAGTTCTTC | CASSPAGEAPLNEQFF | TRBD2 | TRBJ2-1 | once | TRBV7-3
TGTGCCAGCAGCGGACAGGGTTTGGGCACTGAAGCTTTCTTT | CASSGQGLGTEAFF | TRBD1 | TRBJ1-1 | NA | TRBV2
TGTGCCAGCAGCTTGGGACTAGCGGGGGGTAATGAGCAGTTCTTC | CASSLGLAGGNEQFF | TRBD2 | TRBJ2-1 | NA | TRBV7-7
TGTGCCAGCTCACATGGACAGTCGGGAGGAAACACCATATATTTT | CASSHGQSGGNTIYF | NA | TRBJ1-3 | NA | TRBV18
TGCGCCAGCAGCCAAGGGGGTGAGCAGTTCTTC | CASSQGGEQFF | NA | TRBJ2-1 | NA | TRBV4-1
TGTGCCTCCACCCCGGCTGCGGGGGGGACAGATACGCAGTATTTT | CASTPAAGGTDTQYF | TRBD2 | TRBJ2-3 | few | TRBV30
TGTGCCAGCAGCCAAGAGGCGGGACCCCAGCATTTT | CASSQEAGPQHF | NA | TRBJ1-5 | NA | TRBV4-2
TGTGCCAGCAGCGGTTATTCGGCTAGTGTCGGGCCGAGCTACGAGCAGTACTTC | CASSGYSASVGPSYEQYF | NA | TRBJ2-7 | NA | TRBV11-2
TGCGCCAGCAGCCAAAGGACCCTGAGCACAGATACGCAGTATTTT | CASSQRTLSTDTQYF | NA | TRBJ2-3 | NA | TRBV5-1
TGTGCCAGCCAATTTAGCACAGATACGCAGTATTTT | CASQFSTDTQYF | NA | TRBJ2-3 | NA | TRBV2
TGTGCTACACAGGGGGGCTTTACCGGGGAGCTGTTTTTT | CATQGGFTGELFF | TRBD1 | TRBJ2-2 | NA | TRBV28
TGCGCCAGCAGCTTGTGGTCATCCGTCACCGGGGAGCTGTTTTTT | CASSLWSSVTGELFF | NA | TRBJ2-2 | NA | TRBV5-1
TGTGCCAGCAGCCAACGGTATGGGATTTCCTACGAGCAGTACTTC | CASSQRYGISYEQYF | NA | TRBJ2-7 | NA | TRBV14
TGTGCCAGCAGTGAACAGGGACTCTCTGGGGCCAACGTCCTGACTTTC | CASSEQGLSGANVLTF | NA | TRBJ2-6 | NA | TRBV6-1
TGTGCCAGCAGTGAAGGGGGGGCTCCTTCACCCCTCCACTTT | CASSEGGAPSPLHF | NA | TRBJ1-6 | NA | TRBV6-1
TGTGCCAGCAGCTTAGGACACAGAGAGACCCAGTACTTC | CASSLGHRETQYF | NA | TRBJ2-5 | NA | TRBV11-2
TGTGCCAGCACCTTAACAACTAATGAAAAACTGTTTTTT | CASTLTTNEKLFF | NA | TRBJ1-4 | NA | TRBV4-2
TGTGCCAGCAGCTTAGGGGCGTCAGGGTTTGGGAATTCACCCCTCCACTTT | CASSLGASGFGNSPLHF | NA | TRBJ1-6 | once | TRBV7-6
TGTGCCAGCTCACCATCGGTGGCTAGCGGGAGCGATGAGCAGTTCTTC | CASSPSVASGSDEQFF | TRBD2 | TRBJ2-1 | NA | TRBV18
TGTGCCAGCAGCCCCGGGACAGGGACCTACGAGCAGTACTTC | CASSPGTGTYEQYF | TRBD1 | TRBJ2-7 | NA | TRBV7-2
TGTGCCAGCAAGGCAGAAACCCACTACGAGCAGTACTTC | CASKAETHYEQYF | NA | TRBJ2-7 | NA | TRBV28